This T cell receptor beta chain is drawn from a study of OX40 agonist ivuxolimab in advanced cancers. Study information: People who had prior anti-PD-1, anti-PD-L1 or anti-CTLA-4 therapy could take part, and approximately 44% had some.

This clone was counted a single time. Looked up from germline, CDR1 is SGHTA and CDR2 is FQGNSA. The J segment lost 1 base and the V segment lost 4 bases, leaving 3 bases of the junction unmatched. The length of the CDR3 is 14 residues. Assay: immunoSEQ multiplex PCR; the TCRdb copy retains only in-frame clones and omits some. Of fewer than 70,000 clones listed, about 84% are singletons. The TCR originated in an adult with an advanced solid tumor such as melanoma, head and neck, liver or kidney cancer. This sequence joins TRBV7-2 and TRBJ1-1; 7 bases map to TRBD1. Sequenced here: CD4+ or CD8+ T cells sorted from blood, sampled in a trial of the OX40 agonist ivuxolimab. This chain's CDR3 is CASSSRTGNTEAFF. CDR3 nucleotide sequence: TGTGCCAGCAGCTCCCGGACAGGGAACACTGAAGCTTTCTTT.